This T cell receptor beta chain was profiled in a study of OX40 agonist ivuxolimab in advanced cancers. Overall study: An agonistic human IgG2 monoclonal antibody against OX40 (CD134) was given. Study results and caveats: CD4+ T cells averaged fewer expanded clones than CD8+ T cells.

Comments on this clone: Its cognate antigen is unknown.

Baseline was the first blood sampling point, followed by cycle 4 day 1 and cycle 7 day 1. After removal of 4 bases from V and 9 bases from J, the junction contained 6 bases not matched to a gene. CDR3 length: 14 residues. CDR1 is SNHLY, CDR2 FYNNEI, per germline. Sequenced by immunoSEQ multiplex PCR; TCRdb stores in-frame clones only, minus some. The sample carries 65,000 or so clones, about nine tenths recorded once. The chain has TRBV2 and TRBJ1-6; TRBD1 aligns across 7 bases. The specimen was CD4+ or CD8+ T cells sorted from blood, collected in a trial of the OX40 agonist ivuxolimab. This clonotype was obtained from an adult with an advanced solid tumor such as melanoma, head and neck, liver or kidney cancer. The CDR3 reads CASSGVRGISPLHF. CDR3 sequence (DNA): TGTGCCAGCAGTGGGGTCAGGGGGATTTCACCCCTCCACTTT. Variable domain in full (rest from reference TRBV2 and TRBJ1-6): EPEVTQTPSHQVTQMGQEVILRCVPISNHLYFYWYRQILGQKVEFLVSFYNNEISEKSEIFDDQFSVERPDGSNFTLKIRSTKLEDSAMYFCASSGVRGISPLHFGNGTRLTVT.